The sequence of this TCR beta chain was determined in a study of blood T cell repertoires in COVID-19. At the level of the study: Sources were T cells, B-cell-depleted T cells, or PBMCs; the material itself was cDNA or gDNA.

TCRdb's copy holds only in-frame clones and misses some; the assay was immunoSEQ multiplex PCR. The sample records about 210,000 clones, around 92% being singletons. The germline gives CDR1 SGHAT, CDR2 FQDESV (reference sequence). The length of the CDR3 is 12 residues. Trimming left V 4 bases short and J 4 bases short, with 7 bases between. This sequence originates from a man aged 25 to 40 with acute or convalescent COVID-19. The chain recombines TRBV11-1 with TRBJ1-1; D unclear. The material sequenced was peripheral blood. This CDR3 is CASSSRATEAFF. CDR3 coding DNA: TGTGCCAGCAGCTCCCGAGCCACTGAAGCTTTCTTT.